This paragraph reports one T cell receptor (beta chain). The record originates from a study of shared T cell receptors in the human thymus. TCRdb keeps only in-frame clones here, not all; method: immunoSEQ multiplex PCR. The sample includes about 660,000 clones, about 90% of them seen just once. In germline, CDR1 is SEHNR, CDR2 FQNEAQ (reference sequence). This CDR3 region has 16 residues. V dropped 1 base and J dropped 6 bases, with 16 bases sitting between them. Separately, the same data were catalogued under a study of human thymus T cells.

Sequenced: thymocytes. This TCR was sampled from a boy under two years old with a congenital heart defect. The chain links TRBV7-9 to TRBJ1-5; TRBD1 is a possible D gene (5 bases). The CDR3 is CASSLVGQGLSQPQHF. CDR3 nucleotides: TGTGCCAGCAGCTTAGTCGGGCAGGGTCTGTCTCAGCCCCAGCATTTT.